This T cell receptor (beta chain) was found in a study of cytomegalovirus exposure and HLA in healthy donors. Study background: The study placed about four fifths of its 398 genotyped donors in the Caucasian-associated ancestry cluster.

Comments on this clone: Antigen specificity is unknown.

CDR3 length equals 14 residues. Germline-derived CDR1 and CDR2 are KGHSH and LQKENI. Trimming pared 2 bases from V and 8 bases from J, leaving 12 bases between. Study results and limitations: Some V segments could not be told apart, so they were left out, TRBV6-2 and TRBV6-3 among them. Investigators reported 164 TCR beta chains as tied to cytomegalovirus. TCR beta V segments were, for the most part, productive about 87% or about 30% of the time in an earlier analysis.

13 Jbeta primers and 60 Vbeta primers were used for the PCR. TCRdb's table, derived via immunoSEQ multiplex PCR, lists solely in-frame clones and lacks some. This table holds about 120,000 clones, roughly 80% found once. The sequence was obtained from a woman between 40 and 55 years old in good health and CMV-seropositive. Sequencing was done on a sample of PBMCs. V gene TRBV18 combines with J gene TRBJ1-4; the D gene is possibly TRBD1 (5 bases). The CDR3 is CASSPTQGGEKLFF. Here the CDR3 DNA reads TGTGCCAGCTCACCAACTCAGGGAGGCGAAAAACTGTTTTTT.